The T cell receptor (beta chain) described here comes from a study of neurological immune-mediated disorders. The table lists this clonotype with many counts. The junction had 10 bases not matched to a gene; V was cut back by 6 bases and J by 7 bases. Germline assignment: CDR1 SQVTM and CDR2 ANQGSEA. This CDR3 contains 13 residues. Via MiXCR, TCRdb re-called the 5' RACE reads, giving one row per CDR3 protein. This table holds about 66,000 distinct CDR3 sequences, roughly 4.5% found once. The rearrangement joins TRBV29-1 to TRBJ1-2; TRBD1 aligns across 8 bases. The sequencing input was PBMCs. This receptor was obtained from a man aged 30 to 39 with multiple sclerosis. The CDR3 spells CSVWTGQPSGYTF. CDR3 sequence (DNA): TGCAGCGTCTGGACAGGGCAACCCTCTGGCTACACCTTC.